The source of this T cell receptor beta chain is a study of cytomegalovirus exposure and HLA in healthy donors. Findings and caveats of the study: In a later analysis, parvovirus B19, influenza, CMV and Epstein-Barr virus appeared linked to several top co-occurrence clusters.

The germline V gene has CDR1 SQVTM and CDR2 ANQGSEA. V shed 6 bases, J shed 2 bases, and the junction held 11 bases outside the gene matches. CDR3 length: 16 amino acids. Concerning this clone: Its specificity is not known.

PCR involved 60 Vbeta and 13 Jbeta primers. The assay was immunoSEQ multiplex PCR, and TCRdb's table has in-frame clones only and misses some. The sample lists 200,000 to 250,000 clones; around four fifths were seen once. The rearrangement uses TRBV29-1 and TRBJ1-3; TRBD1 agrees at 9 bases. The TCR was taken from a boy younger than 10 in good health and CMV-seronegative. What was sequenced was PBMCs. CDR3: CSVRLGQGNTGNTIYF. Here the CDR3 DNA reads TGCAGCGTCCGCCTCGGACAGGGGAATACTGGAAACACCATATATTTT.